A single sample is the source of the 26 T cell receptor beta chains below, sequenced in a study of blood T cell repertoires in COVID-19 (dated by TCRdb to between 2020 and 2021). Library generation was performed with the immunoSEQ multiplex PCR assay. In its TCRdb copy, this immuneACCESS table keeps in-frame sequences only and misses some clones. Where compared with another copy, unresolved V genes explain less than half of these, and the others have no known cause. For this sample there are about 160,000 clones; approximately 91% appear just once. In total, the top ten clones hold roughly 2.3% of the sample. Sample: peripheral blood. Receptor source: a man aged 18 to 35 with acute or convalescent COVID-19.

The V and J genes are TRBV5-1 and TRBJ2-5; D ambiguous. Germline V lookup: CDR1 SGHRS, CDR2 YFSETQ. The CDR3 runs 15 residues. Trimming took off 4 bases at V and 2 bases at J, with 15 bases between the two ends. The CDR3 region is CASSPQSAPQETQYF. The CDR3 DNA reads as TGCGCCAGCAGCCCTCAAAGCGCCCCTCAAGAGACCCAGTACTTC.

The chain links TRBV9 to TRBJ2-7; TRBD2 is a possible D gene (6 bases). The germline gives CDR1 SGDLS, CDR2 YYNGEE. V lost 4 bases to trimming and J lost 2 bases, with 13 bases between them. There are 14 residues in the CDR3. The CDR3 DNA is TGTGCCAGCAGCCCCGCCGGGGGTACCTACGAGCAGTACTTC. Translated, it gives CASSPAGGTYEQYF.

J is TRBJ1-5 and V is TRBV24-1; no reliable D call. The CDR3 runs 12 residues. V was clipped by 8 bases and J by 2 bases, with 6 bases between them. Germline-derived CDR1 and CDR2 are KGHDR and SFDVKD. CDR3 sequence reads: CATIEGNQPQHF. In DNA form, the CDR3 reads TGTGCCACCATCGAGGGCAATCAGCCCCAGCATTTT.

This rearrangement joins TRBV27 to TRBJ2-2; 8 nucleotides align to TRBD1. CDR3 size: 15 residues. V was pared by 3 bases and J by 4 bases, with 4 bases of the junction left unmatched. The germline CDR1 and CDR2 sequences are MNHEY and SMNVEV (reference sequence). The CDR3 here is CASSFGTGATGELFF. DNA of the CDR3: TGTGCCAGCAGTTTTGGGACAGGAGCCACCGGGGAGCTGTTTTTT.

The V call is TRBV30, the J call TRBJ1-2, with 7 positions matching TRBD1. Germline CDR1 GTSNPN, CDR2 SVGIG (reference sequence). J gave up 5 bases and V 3 bases, and 3 bases lay outside the gene matches. The CDR3 spans 12 residues. CDR3 DNA sequence: TGTGCCTGGAGCCAGGGGGAATATGGCTACACCTTC. This sequence encodes CAWSQGEYGYTF.

The CDR3 protein is CASTQTGDSNEQFF. Written as DNA, the CDR3 is TGTGCCAGCACCCAGACAGGGGATAGCAATGAGCAGTTCTTC. The rearrangement links TRBV6-5 to TRBJ2-1; the match to TRBD1 covers 8 bases. CDR1 is MNHEY, CDR2 SVGAGI, per germline. The CDR3 spans 14 residues. V trimming: 7 bases; J trimming: 6 bases; junction bases outside the gene matches: 8.

The chain uses TRBV19 and TRBJ2-5; the D gene is possibly TRBD2 (6 bases). V lost 6 bases to trimming and J lost 4 bases, with 12 bases between them. Germline values: CDR1 LNHDA, CDR2 SQIVND (reference sequence). The CDR3 has 13 amino acids. CDR3 amino acids: CASSGRAGETQYF. The CDR3 coding sequence is TGTGCCAGTAGCGGGAGAGCTGGAGAGACCCAGTACTTC.

The J gene is TRBJ2-3, the V gene TRBV9, with 8 nucleotides matching TRBD1. The CDR3 runs 17 residues. With V trimmed by 1 base and J by 0 bases, 7 bases remained unmatched. CDR1 and CDR2 (germline): SGDLS, YYNGEE. For the CDR3, the DNA is TGTGCCAGCAGCGTAACTGTAGGACAGGGAAGCACAGATACGCAGTATTTT. Translation gives CASSVTVGQGSTDTQYF.

This clone occurred a few times. The rearrangement uses TRBV10-2 and TRBJ1-5; D unclear. The V gene lost 0 bases and the J gene lost 6 bases, with 9 bases spanning the gap. Germline CDR1 and CDR2: WSHSY and SAAADI. CDR3 length equals 14 residues. This CDR3 reads CASSESTDSQPQHF. The DNA of the CDR3 is TGCGCCAGCAGTGAGTCAACAGATAGTCAGCCCCAGCATTTT.

Only one count was recorded for this clone. V gene TRBV19 combines with J gene TRBJ1-2; D remains unclear. CDR3 length equals 12 residues. V dropped 4 bases and J dropped 4 bases, with 7 bases sitting between them. The germline gives CDR1 LNHDA, CDR2 SQIVND (reference sequence). CDR3 residues: CASSTTGYGYTF. The CDR3 DNA reads TGTGCCAGTAGTACCACCGGCTATGGCTACACCTTC.

The chain joins TRBV27 to TRBJ2-1, with a possible D match to TRBD2 (6 bases). The CDR3 runs 15 residues. Trimming stripped 6 bases from V and 0 bases from J, with 12 bases between. Germline CDR1 is MNHEY and CDR2 is SMNVEV (reference sequence). As DNA, the CDR3 is TGTGCCAGCAGCCTACTAGCTAGCTCCTACAATGAGCAGTTCTTC. The encoded protein is CASSLLASSYNEQFF.

The gene calls are TRBV30 and TRBJ1-4, with 9 bases identical to TRBD1. The junction had 6 bases not matched to a gene; V was cut back by 4 bases and J by 6 bases. Per the germline V gene, CDR1 is GTSNPN and CDR2 is SVGIG (reference sequence). This CDR3 is 14 amino acids long. CDR3 amino acids: CAWNAGTGYEKLFF. CDR3 coding DNA: TGTGCCTGGAATGCCGGGACAGGGTATGAAAAACTGTTTTTT.

The chain joins TRBV5-6 to TRBJ2-5, with 7 bases lining up with TRBD2. Germline V CDR1 and CDR2: SGHDT, YYEEEE. With 4 bases clipped from V and 4 bases from J, the junction kept 16 bases outside the gene matches. This CDR3 region has 17 residues. CDR3 amino acids: CASSLVGEGAVAETQYF. In DNA form, the CDR3 reads TGTGCCAGCAGCCTGGTAGGGGAGGGAGCCGTGGCAGAGACCCAGTACTTC.

CDR3 sequence reads: CASSLSSGANVLTF. For the CDR3, the DNA is TGTGCCAGCAGTCTAAGCTCTGGGGCCAACGTCCTGACTTTC. The chain is built from TRBV27 and TRBJ2-6; D unclear. Germline CDR1 and CDR2: MNHEY and SMNVEV (reference sequence). The CDR3 length is 14 residues. V dropped 5 bases and J dropped 0 bases, with 5 bases sitting between them.

The V gene is TRBV15, the J gene TRBJ2-7; tentative D call: TRBD2 (6 bases). The germline CDR1 and CDR2 sequences are LNHNV and YYDKDF (reference sequence). Trimming took 0 bases from V and 2 from J, leaving 11 bases between them. This CDR3 region has 15 residues. The CDR3 protein is CATSREWTGAYEQYF. As DNA, the CDR3 is TGTGCCACCAGCAGAGAATGGACGGGGGCCTACGAGCAGTACTTC.

This clone has a handful of counts. This sequence joins TRBV2 and TRBJ1-1, with 8 bases fitting TRBD1. The V segment lost 9 bases and the J segment 3 bases; nucleotides outside the gene matches: 6. The CDR3 is 13 amino acids. The germline V gene has CDR1 SNHLY and CDR2 FYNNEI. CDR3 amino acids: CASLQGDYTEAFF. CDR3 nucleotides: TGTGCCAGTCTACAGGGGGACTACACTGAAGCTTTCTTT.

This clone was observed a single time. The chain combines TRBV9 with TRBJ1-1, with 8 bases identical to TRBD1. The germline V gene has CDR1 SGDLS and CDR2 YYNGEE. V lost 0 bases, J lost 0 bases, and 1 base stayed unmatched. The length of the CDR3 is 15 residues. The CDR3 protein is CASSVGDRLNTEAFF. DNA for the CDR3: TGTGCCAGCAGCGTAGGGGACAGGCTGAACACTGAAGCTTTCTTT.

The J gene is TRBJ1-4, the V gene TRBV18; 9 bases fit TRBD1. From germline, CDR1 is KGHSH and CDR2 LQKENI. Trimming took 6 bases from V and 5 from J; bases not matched to a gene: 7. The CDR3 is 15 residues long. CDR3 bases: TGTGCCAGCTCGCAACAGGGGGCGGGGAATGAAAAACTGTTTTTT. Translating it yields CASSQQGAGNEKLFF.

The chain couples TRBV7-7 to TRBJ2-5; TRBD2 matches 15 bases. V shed 5 bases, J shed 2 bases, and the junction held 3 bases outside the gene matches. Germline CDR1 is SSHAT and CDR2 is FNYEAQ (reference sequence). This CDR3 is built from 16 residues. This CDR3 is CASSGTSGGHQETQYF. The DNA of the CDR3 is TGTGCCAGCAGCGGGACTAGCGGGGGGCATCAAGAGACCCAGTACTTC.

Points on this clone: The sample carries other DNA sequences with the same CDR3. The V gene is TRBV19, the J gene TRBJ1-1; perhaps TRBD1 as D (5 bases). Germline CDR1 reads LNHDA; CDR2 reads SQIVND (reference sequence). This CDR3 is 13 amino acids long. V was cut by 1 base and J by 2 bases, with 5 bases left in between. The DNA for the CDR3 is TGTGCCAGTAGTATAGGGGGCAACACTGAAGCTTTCTTT. Its protein product is CASSIGGNTEAFF.

The chain couples TRBV7-6 to TRBJ2-3; 10 bases are shared with TRBD1. Germline lookup yields CDR1 SGHVS and CDR2 FNYEAQ. The CDR3 contains 18 residues. The V gene end was trimmed by 2 bases and the J gene end by 0 bases; junction bases not matched to a gene: 8. This CDR3 reads CASSLQVTGQGSTDTQYF. The CDR3 nucleotides are TGTGCCAGCAGCTTACAGGTTACGGGACAGGGGAGCACAGATACGCAGTATTTT.

This chain connects TRBV2 to TRBJ1-2; 8 bases line up with TRBD1. Trimming removed 6 bases from V and 2 bases from J; junction bases left unmatched: 8. CDR3 length equals 15 residues. From germline, CDR1 is SNHLY and CDR2 FYNNEI. CDR3 nucleotides: TGTGCCAGCAGGCGCAGGACAGGGACCAACTATGGCTACACCTTC. This gives the protein CASRRRTGTNYGYTF.

The V gene is TRBV19, the J gene TRBJ1-6; TRBD1 might be the D (6 bases). Trimming took 4 bases from V and 6 from J, leaving 13 bases between them. Germline V gene sequence: CDR1 LNHDA, CDR2 SQIVND (reference sequence). The CDR3 length is 15 residues. The CDR3 nucleotides read TGTGCCAGTAGTAACAGGGAAAGGAGTAATTCACCCCTCCACTTT. It is translated as CASSNRERSNSPLHF.

The chain couples TRBV14 to TRBJ1-3; D remains unclear. Germline V gene data show CDR1 as SGHDN and CDR2 as FVKESK. The CDR3 consists of 13 residues. V was pared by 4 bases and J by 4 bases, with 8 bases between. The CDR3: CASSPTGGNTIYF. As DNA, the CDR3 is TGTGCCAGCAGCCCGACGGGAGGAAACACCATATATTTT.

The rearrangement joins TRBV30 to TRBJ2-5; TRBD2 might be the D (6 bases). V shed 1 base and J shed 7 bases, with 10 bases lying between them. CDR1 is GTSNPN, CDR2 SVGIG, per germline (reference sequence). The CDR3 has 12 amino acids. Written as DNA, the CDR3 is TGTGCCTGGAGTGGAGTCGGGGGGACCCAGTACTTC. Its protein product is CAWSGVGGTQYF.

V gene TRBV7-6 combines with J gene TRBJ1-2; the D gene is possibly TRBD1 (6 bases). The CDR3 length is 17 residues. The V end was cut by 2 bases, the J end by 5 bases, with 21 bases between. CDR1 and CDR2 from the germline V gene are SGHVS and FNYEAQ. DNA of the CDR3: TGTGCCAGCAGCTTATCGGGGTCGGGCGGGGGCCAATATGGCTACACCTTC. Translation gives CASSLSGSGGGQYGYTF.